The sequence of this T cell receptor beta chain was determined in a study of graft-versus-host responses after intestinal transplantation. CFSE-labeled responder cells (approximately 200,000) were plated with approximately 200,000 irradiated, violet-dye-labeled stimulator cells. Proliferating CFSE-low CD3+CD4+ and CD3+CD8+ responders were sorted post-reaction. Findings and limits, study-wide: In patients with graft-donor T cell macrochimerism, allograft graft-versus-host to host-versus-graft clonal ratios were high.

The CDR3 spans 15 residues. The V end lost 0 bases, the J end lost 11 bases, and 19 bases lay between the germline ends. From germline, CDR1 is MGHRA and CDR2 YSYEKL. The data were produced by immunoSEQ multiplex PCR, yet TCRdb's version contains in-frame clones alone and is incomplete. The sample has 20,000 to 25,000 clones, about 41% seen once. The sample was alloreactive CD8+ T cells from a mixed lymphocyte reaction culture, taken before transplantation. The subset: CFSE-low proliferating T cells sorted from approximately 6-day pre-transplant mixed lymphocyte reaction (GvH or HvG direction). V usage is TRBV4-1 and J usage is TRBJ1-1; maybe TRBD1 (5 bases). This clonotype was sampled from a human patient who was an organ donor for intestinal transplantation. DNA of the CDR3: TGCGCCAGCAGCCAAGATAGTTTTGGGGCGGGAGGCGCTTTCTTT. Protein product: CASSQDSFGAGGAFF.